This T cell receptor (beta chain) was recovered during a study of cytomegalovirus exposure and HLA in healthy donors (dated by TCRdb to between 2016 and 2019). About the investigation overall: In an earlier analysis of about 560 of the donors, about 260 Gb of sequence data and 90 million to 130 million unique TCR beta sequences from 180 million or so T cells were reported. An early release that covered several hundred HLA-typed donors contained approximately 300 gigabases of sequencing data and around 80 million unique TCR sequences. Of the roughly 400 genotyped donors, over 80% were placed in the genetic ancestry cluster associated with self-reported Caucasian donors. The study aimed to test whether signatures of past pathogen exposure could be identified by cataloging public T cell receptors. Using immunosequencing, the study profiled T cell repertoires from fewer than 700 subjects and related those repertoires to cytomegalovirus serostatus. In addition to the first cohort of 650 to 750 subjects, a separate validation cohort of around 110 different subjects was used. To predict cytomegalovirus infection status, the study brought together high-throughput TCR immunosequencing, statistical association of individual TCRs with disease status, and machine learning. A later analysis re-examined previously published TCR beta repertoires from hundreds of donors and added high-resolution HLA genotyping to investigate patterns of TCR occurrence. The later analysis used no new phenotypic data to find candidate immune exposures, relying instead on TCR beta sequences and their occurrence across donors. An earlier analysis of several hundred of the donors applied high-throughput TCR beta sequencing to assess whether each TCR beta V gene segment acted as functional or pseudogenic. Donor age, sex, ethnicity and CMV serostatus were compiled together with the repertoire data. Genome-wide SNP genotypes for about 65% of the 666 donors were used in a later genetic analysis, which treated that subset as a discovery cohort. Every discovery cohort repertoire had been produced on one sequencing platform. HLA typing included class I and class II loci at four-digit resolution. Typing coverage differed by locus: A, B, C, DRB1 and DQB1 were typed in roughly 620-630 donors, DQA1 in about 550, DPA1 in roughly 590, and DPB1 in just under 490. Roughly five DR-DQ haplotypes were handled as single units for association and clustering because linkage in the cohort was strong. On average, about 240,000 unique TCR beta nucleotide sequences were sequenced per donor among 398 genotyped donors of the cohort, with roughly 18% of those sequences being non-productive. Results the study describes overall, beyond this receptor: A further reported finding was that TCR beta sequences accurately predicted the HLA-A and HLA-B alleles for most subjects in the first cohort. Because the 87-base-pair reads could not distinguish some IMGT-functional V segments, including TRBV6-2 and TRBV6-3, those segments were excluded. CMV serostatus was the only immune exposure information available for the cohort. Broadly in line with IMGT annotations, most TCR beta V segments showed up in productive rearrangements about 87% or about 30% of the time in an earlier analysis of several hundred of the donors. Correlated functional status among segregating V segments might reflect linkage disequilibrium, but an unknown experimental factor could not be ruled out. In a later analysis, HLA-associated TCR beta chains were found to be more clonally expanded and to have lower generation probabilities than equally common non-associated chains. Presence/absence analyses assumed roughly uniform sequencing depth across donors, an assumption that may not hold. Strong co-occurrence of HLA alleles, especially DR and DQ, made assigning TCR associations to individual alleles difficult. Specific HLA alleles were associated with roughly 17,000 TCR beta sequences at a false discovery rate of 0.05 in a later analysis. A group of highly shared sequence variants was considered likely to be a technical artifact of the sequencing pipeline. Because some donors lacked HLA typing at each locus, the association tests relied only on the typed subset. The cohort was sequenced for TCR beta chains only, and without alpha or paired-chain data the features that could be detected were limited. Across donors, most TCR sequences were observed very rarely, whereas some public TCRs were present in many individuals. According to the authors, the approach could potentially be generalized to other disease states and immunological phenotypes. An association between a missense DCLRE1C variant and V-gene and J-gene trimming of TCR beta chains was found in a later genetic analysis and replicated in an independent cohort. The study gave a list of 150 to 200 TCR beta chains associated with cytomegalovirus. In vitro tests confirmed that a few of the cytomegalovirus-associated TCR beta chains recognize cytomegalovirus antigens. In a later analysis, TCR association rates were found to vary across HLA loci, with the most associated TCRs seen for DRB1 alleles and the fewest for HLA-C alleles. In a later analysis, several top co-occurrence clusters were reported to appear linked to parvovirus B19, influenza, CMV and Epstein-Barr virus. Cytomegalovirus status was reported to be diagnosed by the classifier with high specificity and sensitivity in both the original and validation cohorts. In a later genetic analysis, fewer N-insertions in productive TCRs were reported among donors in an Asian-associated ancestry cluster than the approximately 710-donor mean. In a later analysis, most CMV-associated TCR beta chains were found to appear HLA-restricted, with HLA associations seemingly driven largely by CMV exposure. Because counts were too low, roughly 16 rarely observed V segments, including chromosome 9 orphons, were excluded from the earlier analysis of 587 of the donors.

V sheds 5 bases and J sheds 1 base, leaving 11 bases between their ends. Spanning cysteine to phenylalanine, the CDR3 consists of 14 amino acids. The kept DNA is CDR3 alone, 42 bases in frame from the first base. Reading the germline V gene (reference sequence) gives CDR1 SEHNR and CDR2 FQNEAQ. The cohort comprised fewer than 700 healthy bone marrow donors. At the time of sampling, all cohort members were nominally healthy, though unrecorded immune exposures were likely present. The donor tested CMV seronegative, placing the donor among the 350 or so seronegative members of the cohort. Every donor gave a peripheral blood sample, and the peripheral blood mononuclear cells from that sample were used for TCR beta sequencing. Genomic DNA extraction from the blood cell samples was performed with the Qiagen DNeasy Blood Extraction Kit. Regarding this clone: Its antigen remains unidentified. No per-base quality is available; no much larger clone lies one base away.

The library was prepared using the immunoSEQ multiplex PCR assay. The multiplex PCR relied on a mix of 60 forward primers for TCR Vbeta segments and 13 reverse primers for TCR Jbeta segments. The CDR3 region of rearranged TCR beta genes was amplified from genomic DNA with a multiplex PCR assay. On the Illumina HiSeq System, the amplified TCR beta libraries were sequenced as 87-base-pair reads. The source study handled its data this way. In a later analysis, 77 million or so unique TCR beta chains were counted across the 500 to 850 repertoires, and roughly 11 million of these chains were shared by at least two donors. A nearest-neighbor algorithm error-corrected the raw reads and collapsed the reads into unique sequences, merging closely related sequences to remove PCR and sequencing errors. Alignment of CDR3 sequences to IMGT reference sequences was used to assign V, D and J gene segments. For a sequence to be retained, at least a six-nucleotide match to both a V gene segment and a J gene segment was required. Rearrangements were called productive when the CDR3 lacked stop codons and stayed in frame with V and J; all others were non-productive. CDR3 was defined according to IMGT convention as the region running from the second conserved V-encoded cysteine to the conserved J-encoded phenylalanine. In an earlier analysis of 550 to 650 of the donors, sequences lacking an unambiguous match to a single V gene segment were excluded. In an earlier analysis of several hundred of the donors, V segments were called functional above 56.7% productive rearrangements and were called segregating when the between-donor standard deviation exceeded 5%. A statistical classification framework was developed to diagnose cytomegalovirus status using the catalog of TCR beta chain sequences. A later analysis assigned V and J genes by comparing TCR nucleotide sequences with IMGT/GENE-DB human TR gene sequences. Using the TCRdist pipeline, a later analysis assigned CDR3 sequences along with most-parsimonious VDJ recombination scenarios. A later analysis defined each TCR beta chain by its CDR3 amino acid sequence plus V-gene family, and excluded reads lacking a unique V-gene family. In a later analysis, 500 to 700 highly shared, low-generation-probability nucleotide sequences were removed to address suspected cross-contamination and a sequencing artifact. For each public chain, a later analysis derived a clonal expansion index from normalized ranks of inferred template counts within each repertoire. A later analysis computed generation probabilities with a VDJ recombination model fitted to out-of-frame rearrangements, and checked the results against IGoR. Hypergeometric tests were used in a later analysis to score TCR-TCR, TCR-HLA and TCR-CMV co-occurrence, with a repertoire-size bias correction applied to the TCR pairs. In a later analysis, false discovery rates were estimated by permuting HLA or CMV assignments 20 times. In a later analysis, co-occurring TCRs were grouped with DBSCAN, and TCRdist sequence similarity was added when clustering was performed within HLA-allele-positive subsets. Repertoires with fewer than 30,000 or more than 120,000 public chains, plus five repertoires with anomalous nucleotide sharing, were excluded from co-occurrence clustering. TCRdb's version of the immuneACCESS table is confined to in-frame rearrangements and falls short of the full clone set. An unresolved V gene accounts for under half of the shortfall where checked; the remainder is of unknown origin. The D gene and trimming were derived from the DNA, and the V and J assignments and clone size from that table. For this sample there are 160,000 or so clones; roughly 70% appear just once. Approximately 3% of the sample is held by the ten biggest clonotypes.

The V and J segments used are TRBV7-9 and TRBJ1-2; TRBD1 is a weak D gene call, 6 bases matching. This TCR derives from a woman aged 25 to 39 in good health and CMV-seronegative. The sequencing input was PBMCs. The CDR3 protein: CASSVGGGNYGYTF. The sequence in DNA is TGTGCCAGCAGCGTAGGAGGGGGTAACTATGGCTACACCTTC.